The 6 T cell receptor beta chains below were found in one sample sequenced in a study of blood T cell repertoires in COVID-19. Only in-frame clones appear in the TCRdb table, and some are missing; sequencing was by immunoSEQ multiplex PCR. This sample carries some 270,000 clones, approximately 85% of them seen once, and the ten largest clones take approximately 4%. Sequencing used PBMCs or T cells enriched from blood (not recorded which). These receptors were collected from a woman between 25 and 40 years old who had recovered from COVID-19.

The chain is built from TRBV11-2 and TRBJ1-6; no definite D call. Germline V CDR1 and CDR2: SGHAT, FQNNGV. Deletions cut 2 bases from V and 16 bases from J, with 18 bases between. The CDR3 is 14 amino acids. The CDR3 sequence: CASSLILSDSALHF. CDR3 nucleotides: TGTGCCAGCAGCTTAATCCTTAGCGATTCAGCGCTCCACTTT.

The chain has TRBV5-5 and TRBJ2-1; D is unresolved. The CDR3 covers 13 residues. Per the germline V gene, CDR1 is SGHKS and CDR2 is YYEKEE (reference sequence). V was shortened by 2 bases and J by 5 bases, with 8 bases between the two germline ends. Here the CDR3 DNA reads TGTGCCAGCAGCTTTCATAGTGACAATGAGCAGTTCTTC. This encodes CASSFHSDNEQFF.

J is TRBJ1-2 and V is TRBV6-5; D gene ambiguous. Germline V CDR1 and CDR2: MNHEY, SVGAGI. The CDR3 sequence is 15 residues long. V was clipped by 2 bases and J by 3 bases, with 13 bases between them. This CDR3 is CASSYDTALDYGYTF. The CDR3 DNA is TGTGCCAGCAGTTACGATACTGCCCTGGACTATGGCTACACCTTC.

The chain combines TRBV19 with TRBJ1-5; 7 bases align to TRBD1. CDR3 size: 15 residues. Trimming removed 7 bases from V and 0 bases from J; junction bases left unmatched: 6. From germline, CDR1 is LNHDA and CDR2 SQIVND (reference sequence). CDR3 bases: TGTGCCAGTATCACGGACAGGAATAGCAATCAGCCCCAGCATTTT. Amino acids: CASITDRNSNQPQHF.

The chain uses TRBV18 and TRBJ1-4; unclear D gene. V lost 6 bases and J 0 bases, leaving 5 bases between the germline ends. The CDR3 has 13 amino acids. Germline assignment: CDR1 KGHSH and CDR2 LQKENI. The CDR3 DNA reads TGTGCCAGCTCCGACTCAACTAATGAAAAACTGTTTTTT. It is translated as CASSDSTNEKLFF.

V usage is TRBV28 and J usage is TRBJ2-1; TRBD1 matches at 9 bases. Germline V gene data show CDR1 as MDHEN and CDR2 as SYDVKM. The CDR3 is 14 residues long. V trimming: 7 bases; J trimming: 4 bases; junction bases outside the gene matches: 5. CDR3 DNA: TGTGCCAGCATCCGGGACAGGGTTTACAATGAGCAGTTCTTC. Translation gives CASIRDRVYNEQFF.